Listed here are 29 T cell receptor beta chains from one sample, sequenced in a study of Ad26.COV2.S vaccination and SARS-CoV-2 variants. Here immunoSEQ multiplex PCR was the method, and the copy in TCRdb shows in-frame clones only, minus some. This sample has 430,000 or so clones, with approximately 90% found just once. Treatment given: 19 received Ad26.COV2.S at low or high dose, single or two shots; about 5 received placebo; per-sample allocation not given. All samples were drawn on day 63, counting from the first vaccine or placebo injection. The sequences come from peripheral blood, collected in a trial of Ad26.COV2.S vaccine versus placebo. All receptors come from a person aged 18 to 65 who received the Ad26.COV2.S COVID-19 vaccine or a placebo.

This clone was seen once. V gene TRBV30 combines with J gene TRBJ2-6; D gene uncertain. The CDR3 extends over 15 amino acids. With 0 bases removed from V and 2 bases from J, the gap between germline ends came to 8 bases. Germline lookup yields CDR1 GTSNPN and CDR2 SVGIG (reference sequence). CDR3 bases: TGTGCCTGGAGTGTAAAAGGAGCTGGGGCCAACGTCCTGACTTTC. Its translation is CAWSVKGAGANVLTF.

This chain joins TRBV4-3 and TRBJ2-3; TRBD1 matches at 8 bases. Looked up from germline, CDR1 is LGHNA and CDR2 is YSLEER. The CDR3 totals 16 residues. Losses at the gene ends were 4 bases for V and 5 bases for J; bases not matched to a gene: 11. CDR3: CASSPSAWTGLDTQYF. In DNA form, the CDR3 reads TGCGCCAGCAGCCCCAGCGCGTGGACAGGGCTAGATACGCAGTATTTT.

The chain employs TRBV7-9 and TRBJ2-5; 8 nucleotides match TRBD1. The CDR3 contains 16 residues. Germline trimming cut 5 bases from V and 2 bases from J; bases unmatched to any gene: 10. Germline CDR1 SEHNR, CDR2 FQNEAQ (reference sequence). CDR3 in amino acids: CASSVAGTGLQETQYF. The CDR3 nucleotides read TGTGCCAGCAGCGTGGCCGGGACAGGCTTGCAAGAGACCCAGTACTTC.

This rearrangement joins TRBV11-1 to TRBJ2-2; 7 bases agree with TRBD2. This CDR3 contains 15 residues. The V and J ends lost 5 bases and 2 bases, in that order; junction bases with no gene match: 5. Germline V gives CDR1 SGHAT, CDR2 FQDESV (reference sequence). For the CDR3, the DNA is TGTGCCAGCAGCCGCGGGGGAATTAACACCGGGGAGCTGTTTTTT. Protein product: CASSRGGINTGELFF.

This clone was detected a few times. V usage is TRBV15 and J usage is TRBJ1-6; 8 bases agree with TRBD1. The J segment lost 5 bases and the V segment lost 2 bases, leaving 2 bases of the junction unmatched. The CDR3 extends over 15 amino acids. CDR1 LNHNV and CDR2 YYDKDF come from the germline V gene (reference sequence). The CDR3 here is CATSRRDRNNSPLHF. CDR3 nucleotides: TGTGCCACCAGCAGACGGGACAGGAATAATTCACCCCTCCACTTT.

The rearrangement links TRBV7-6 to TRBJ1-1; D ambiguous. Germline V CDR1 and CDR2: SGHVS, FNYEAQ. The CDR3 has 12 amino acids. The V end was cut by 4 bases, the J end by 6 bases, with 9 bases between. Here the CDR3 reads CASSSFFAEAFF. As DNA, the CDR3 is TGTGCCAGCAGCTCATTCTTCGCTGAAGCTTTCTTT.

This rearrangement joins TRBV4-1 to TRBJ1-4; tentative D call: TRBD1 (5 bases). From germline, CDR1 is MGHRA and CDR2 YSYEKL. This CDR3 contains 14 residues. V lost 4 bases to trimming and J lost 10 bases, with 16 bases between them. The DNA of the CDR3 is TGCGCCAGCAGCCCTGAAGGGGCGAGGGGAAAACTGTTTTTT. It specifies CASSPEGARGKLFF.

V and J are TRBV18 and TRBJ1-5, with TRBD1 as a possible D gene (5 bases). The V gene's germline CDR1 is KGHSH and CDR2 LQKENI. V was shortened by 2 bases and J by 3 bases, with 8 bases between the two germline ends. The CDR3 runs 14 residues. Here the CDR3 reads CASSPGAVNQPQHF. The CDR3 nucleotides read TGTGCCAGCTCACCAGGGGCAGTCAATCAGCCCCAGCATTTT.

This clone was counted only a few times. This chain uses TRBV27 with TRBJ1-6; the match to TRBD1 covers 7 bases. This CDR3 comprises 15 residues. Per germline, CDR1 MNHEY and CDR2 SMNVEV (reference sequence). V lost 6 bases, J lost 7 bases, and 9 bases stayed unmatched. This CDR3 is CASSPGQLDNSPLHF. CDR3 sequence (DNA): TGTGCCAGCAGCCCGGGACAGCTAGACAATTCACCCCTCCACTTT.

This clone has only one observation. The DNA of the CDR3 is TGTGCCAGCAGGCAGGACCCTGGAAACACCATATATTTT. Its protein is CASRQDPGNTIYF. The rearrangement uses TRBV6-5 and TRBJ1-3; D remains unclear. CDR3 length: 13 residues. CDR1 MNHEY and CDR2 SVGAGI come from the germline V gene. V gave up 6 bases and J gave up 2 bases, with 8 bases separating them.

The chain uses TRBV9 and TRBJ1-6; D perhaps matches TRBD1 (5 bases). V lost 4 bases and J 1 base, leaving 12 bases between the germline ends. The CDR3 loop spans 16 amino acids. CDR1 is SGDLS and CDR2 is YYNGEE in the germline V gene. The CDR3 DNA reads TGTGCCAGCAGCAGCGCCGGGACTTCCTATAATTCACCCCTCCACTTT. It codes for CASSSAGTSYNSPLHF. Looking up the rest from reference TRBV9 and TRBJ1-6 gives the full variable domain: DSGVTQTPKHLITATGQRVTLRCSPRSGDLSVYWYQQSLDQGLQFLIQYYNGEERAKGNILERFSAQQFPDLHSELNLSSLELGDSALYFCASSSAGTSYNSPLHFGNGTRLTVT.

The chain combines TRBV19 with TRBJ2-7; 13 positions match TRBD2. Germline V lookup: CDR1 LNHDA, CDR2 SQIVND (reference sequence). V lost 5 bases to trimming and J lost 2 bases; unmatched junction nucleotides: 6. The CDR3 length is 16 residues. The CDR3, as DNA: TGTGCCAGTAGTGGACTAGCGGGAGCCGTTGCCTACGAGCAGTACTTC. It specifies CASSGLAGAVAYEQYF. The whole variable domain, filled in from reference TRBV19 and TRBJ2-7, reads DGGITQSPKYLFRKEGQNVTLSCEQNLNHDAMYWYRQDPGQGLRLIYYSQIVNDFQKGDIAEGYSVSREKKESFPLTVTSAQKNPTAFYLCASSGLAGAVAYEQYFGPGTRLTVT.

The chain recombines TRBV7-9 with TRBJ2-1; 7 nucleotides agree with TRBD2. Germline CDR1 SEHNR, CDR2 FQNEAQ (reference sequence). Unmatched junction bases numbered 8, after V lost 2 bases and J lost 4 bases. CDR3 size: 16 residues. CDR3 region: CASSLTGLGAYNEQFF. CDR3 sequence (DNA): TGTGCCAGCAGCTTAACCGGACTAGGCGCTTACAATGAGCAGTTCTTC.

This chain connects TRBV9 to TRBJ2-7, with D hard to call. This CDR3 spans 12 amino acids. With 3 bases removed from V and 6 bases from J, the gap between germline ends came to 10 bases. Per the germline V gene, CDR1 is SGDLS and CDR2 is YYNGEE. The CDR3 DNA reads TGTGCCAGCAGCGCCCCCTTCGGCGAGCAGTACTTC. It codes for CASSAPFGEQYF. Looking up the rest from reference TRBV9 and TRBJ2-7 gives the full variable domain: DSGVTQTPKHLITATGQRVTLRCSPRSGDLSVYWYQQSLDQGLQFLIQYYNGEERAKGNILERFSAQQFPDLHSELNLSSLELGDSALYFCASSAPFGEQYFGPGTRLTVT.

The V and J genes are TRBV11-2 and TRBJ2-5, with 7 bases matching TRBD2. With V trimmed by 4 bases and J by 0 bases, 11 bases remained unmatched. The CDR3 consists of 17 residues. The germline CDR1 and CDR2 sequences are SGHAT and FQNNGV. CDR3 amino acids: CASSSRRLARYQETQYF. CDR3 DNA sequence: TGTGCCAGCAGCTCCCGGCGACTAGCTCGGTACCAAGAGACCCAGTACTTC.

This sequence joins TRBV7-9 and TRBJ1-4, with D possibly being TRBD1 (6 bases). The CDR3 contains 14 residues. CDR1 and CDR2 from the germline V gene are SEHNR and FQNEAQ (reference sequence). V lost 5 bases, J lost 7 bases, and 14 bases lay in between. Here the CDR3 reads CASSLGQRAEKLFF. Written as DNA, the CDR3 is TGTGCCAGCAGCCTAGGACAGCGGGCTGAAAAACTGTTTTTT.

The chain has TRBV19 and TRBJ1-4, with D possibly matching TRBD1 (6 bases). V was trimmed by 6 bases and J by 3 bases, leaving 14 bases between them. Germline loops: CDR1 LNHDA, CDR2 SQIVND (reference sequence). CDR3 length equals 15 residues. CDR3 nucleotide sequence: TGTGCCAGTAGACAACAGGGATCGGCTAATGAAAAACTGTTTTTT. It codes for CASRQQGSANEKLFF.

The chain combines TRBV7-9 with TRBJ1-2; the match to TRBD1 covers 9 bases. The J segment lost 8 bases and the V segment lost 1 base, leaving 11 bases of the junction unmatched. This CDR3 spans 16 amino acids. From germline, CDR1 is SEHNR and CDR2 FQNEAQ (reference sequence). For the CDR3, the DNA is TGTGCCAGCAGCTTAGAGTTGGGACAGGGAGGTCAAGGCTACACCTTC. It encodes CASSLELGQGGQGYTF.

The rearrangement uses TRBV6-5 and TRBJ1-6; a possible D gene is TRBD1 (5 bases). The CDR3 runs 13 residues. V was cut by 8 bases and J by 6 bases, with 11 bases left in between. CDR1 MNHEY and CDR2 SVGAGI come from the germline V gene. CDR3 protein: CASVRGSNSPLHF. The CDR3 region has the DNA TGTGCCAGCGTTAGGGGCTCTAATTCACCCCTCCACTTT.

This chain uses TRBV24-1 with TRBJ2-1; 8 nucleotides align to TRBD1. CDR1 and CDR2 (germline): KGHDR, SFDVKD. This CDR3 spans 15 amino acids. The J segment lost 6 bases and the V segment lost 3 bases, leaving 6 bases of the junction unmatched. CDR3 protein: CATSDTYRGSNEQFF. CDR3 nucleotide sequence: TGTGCCACCAGTGATACCTACAGGGGGAGCAATGAGCAGTTCTTC.

The table lists this clone with a count of one. The V call is TRBV7-2, the J call TRBJ2-7; weak D call: TRBD2 (7 bases). The CDR3 totals 17 residues. The germline CDR1 and CDR2 sequences are SGHTA and FQGNSA. V was trimmed by 0 bases and J by 0 bases, leaving 15 bases between them. CDR3 loop: CASSLAGGASVSYEQYF. The CDR3 nucleotides read TGTGCCAGCAGCTTAGCTGGGGGGGCGTCGGTCTCCTACGAGCAGTACTTC.

The chain couples TRBV28 to TRBJ2-2, with 9 positions matching TRBD1. Germline assignment: CDR1 MDHEN and CDR2 SYDVKM. The CDR3 has 18 amino acids. V was pared by 3 bases and J by 7 bases, with 15 bases of the junction left unmatched. In nucleotides, the CDR3 is TGTGCCAGCAGTTTTGGTCTTAGGGGGACAGGGCAGGTCGGGGAGCTGTTTTTT. Protein sequence: CASSFGLRGTGQVGELFF.

This clone was picked up a small number of times. V and J are TRBV2 and TRBJ2-1; 10 nucleotides line up with TRBD2. Germline assignment: CDR1 SNHLY and CDR2 FYNNEI. This CDR3 contains 15 residues. Trimming cost V 10 bases and J 6 bases; bases outside gene matches: 12. CDR3 sequence reads: CAIPARLAGANEQFF. As DNA, the CDR3 is TGTGCCATCCCCGCCCGACTAGCGGGTGCCAATGAGCAGTTCTTC.

This clone was observed a handful of times. This rearrangement joins TRBV6-4 to TRBJ2-2; no clear D gene. The V end lost 4 bases, the J end lost 6 bases, and 15 bases lay between the germline ends. This CDR3 comprises 15 residues. Germline loops: CDR1 MRHNA, CDR2 SNTAGT. The CDR3 is CASSASHDPAGELFF. The CDR3, as DNA: TGTGCCAGCAGTGCTTCCCATGACCCGGCCGGGGAGCTGTTTTTT.

V usage is TRBV19 and J usage is TRBJ2-7, with a weak D call TRBD2 (5 bases). CDR1 LNHDA and CDR2 SQIVND come from the germline V gene (reference sequence). V dropped 8 bases and J dropped 2 bases, with 19 bases sitting between them. This CDR3 has 15 amino acids. CDR3 sequence reads: CASRQTPAGTYEQYF. The CDR3 DNA reads as TGTGCCAGTCGACAAACCCCGGCCGGGACCTACGAGCAGTACTTC.

The chain is built from TRBV24-1 and TRBJ2-1; D uncertain. Germline loops: CDR1 KGHDR, CDR2 SFDVKD. There are 12 residues in the CDR3. Trimming removed 5 bases at V and 5 bases at J, with 6 bases between. In DNA, the CDR3 is TGTGCCACCAGTGGCCAGAACAATGAGCAGTTCTTC. Encoded protein: CATSGQNNEQFF.

V and J are TRBV19 and TRBJ1-2; D is uncertain. Germline values: CDR1 LNHDA, CDR2 SQIVND (reference sequence). This CDR3 has 15 residues. V lost 7 bases, J lost 4 bases, and 19 bases lay in between. The CDR3 DNA is TGTGCCAGTACCCCGGGGAGCGGAGTCGGCTATGGCTACACCTTC. It specifies CASTPGSGVGYGYTF.

The chain combines TRBV6-2 or TRBV6-3 with TRBJ1-5; D is possibly TRBD1 (5 bases). Germline lookup yields CDR1 MNHEY and CDR2 SVGEGT. This CDR3 is 17 amino acids long. Trimming took off 7 bases at V and 0 bases at J, with 19 bases between the two ends. DNA for the CDR3: TGTGCCAGCATCCCAAGGGGTGGAGCTTATAGCAATCAGCCCCAGCATTTT. Translating it yields CASIPRGGAYSNQPQHF.

V and J are TRBV5-4 and TRBJ1-3; D possibly corresponds to TRBD1 (6 bases). V was pared by 4 bases and J by 0 bases, with 17 bases between. The germline V gene encodes CDR1 SGHNT and CDR2 YYREEE (reference sequence). This CDR3 has 17 amino acids. CDR3 coding DNA: TGTGCCAGCAGCCAGGATGGGGGGCTCCTCTCTGGAAACACCATATATTTT. Its translation is CASSQDGGLLSGNTIYF. Variable domain in full (rest from reference TRBV5-4 and TRBJ1-3): ETGVTQSPTHLIKTRGQQVTLRCSSQSGHNTVSWYQQALGQGPQFIFQYYREEENGRGNFPPRFSGLQFPNYSSELNVNALELDDSALYLCASSQDGGLLSGNTIYFGEGSWLTVV.